This T cell receptor (beta chain) was profiled in a study of blood T cell repertoires in COVID-19. As for the study in general: Sources were T cells, B-cell-depleted T cells, or PBMCs; the material itself was cDNA or gDNA.

Clones were sequenced by immunoSEQ multiplex PCR, and TCRdb holds only the in-frame ones, with some missing. The sample consists of approximately 220,000 clones, 87% of them appearing once. V lost 1 base to trimming and J lost 7 bases, with 11 bases between them. This CDR3 spans 14 amino acids. Germline V CDR1 and CDR2: SGHTA, FQGNSA. This TCR came from a woman aged 25 to 45 with acute COVID-19. The specimen was PBMCs or T cells enriched from blood (not recorded which). The chain recombines TRBV7-2 with TRBJ1-3; maybe TRBD1 (6 bases). CDR3 nucleotides: TGTGCCAGCAGCTTAGACTTTGGGGGCAACACCATATATTTT. Residues: CASSLDFGGNTIYF.